Listed below are T cell receptor beta chains from one sample, sequenced in a study of cytomegalovirus exposure and HLA in healthy donors. The method was immunoSEQ multiplex PCR; TCRdb's version includes in-frame clones alone and lacks a portion of them. The data show a few hundred thousand clones, 60% to 80% seen once. Sample: PBMCs. The receptor set was obtained from a man in his late teens or twenties in good health and CMV-seronegative. CDR3s include the opening cysteine and the closing phenylalanine or tryptophan. D genes are given only for firm matches. Only part of the rows carry a size: once, few, many, or a class if the clone is expanded.

TRBJ2-5,-,TRBV9,TRBD2,CASSPGGTRETQYF,TGTGCCAGCAGCCCGGGGGGGACTAGAGAGACCCAGTACTTC
TRBJ1-2,-,TRBV4-3,-,CASSQDPLGGGYGYTF,TGCGCCAGCAGCCAAGATCCCCTGGGGGGGGGCTATGGCTACACCTTC
TRBJ1-2,-,TRBV9,-,CASSPGGQLSNYGYTF,TGTGCCAGCAGCCCGGGAGGACAGCTCTCTAACTATGGCTACACCTTC
TRBJ2-7,-,TRBV18,-,CASSRSLGLGSYEQYF,TGTGCCAGCTCACGGAGTCTAGGACTCGGGTCCTACGAGCAGTACTTC
TRBJ2-5,-,TRBV2,TRBD2,CASLTSGVVETQYF,TGTGCCAGCTTAACTAGCGGGGTCGTAGAGACCCAGTACTTC
TRBJ1-1,once,TRBV6-1,-,CASSEVIQTAEAFF,TGTGCCAGCAGTGAAGTGATACAGACAGCCGAAGCTTTCTTT
TRBJ2-5,-,TRBV13,-,CASSRIASQETQYF,TGTGCCAGCAGCCGCATAGCCTCCCAGGAGACCCAGTACTTC
TRBJ2-6,-,TRBV23-1,TRBD1,CASTEAGQGVGDSGANVLTF,TGCGCCAGCACTGAAGCAGGACAGGGTGTTGGGGATTCTGGGGCCAACGTCCTGACTTTC
TRBJ2-7,-,TRBV27,TRBD1,CASRPGTGLYEQYF,TGTGCCAGCAGGCCCGGGACAGGGTTATACGAGCAGTACTTC
TRBJ2-3,once,TRBV6-4,-,CASSDFKSDTQYF,TGTGCCAGCAGTGACTTTAAATCGGATACGCAGTATTTT
TRBJ2-3,-,TRBV11-3,-,CASSLGLNTDTQYF,TGTGCCAGCAGCTTAGGTCTAAACACAGATACGCAGTATTTT
TRBJ2-7,-,TRBV9,TRBD2,CASSGTSGSSYEQYF,TGTGCCAGCAGCGGGACTAGCGGGAGCTCCTACGAGCAGTACTTC
TRBJ1-4,once,TRBV6-5,-,CASSYFTGANEKLFF,TGTGCCAGCAGTTACTTTACCGGAGCTAATGAAAAACTGTTTTTT
TRBJ2-5,-,TRBV5-6,TRBD2,CASSPTSGGPGETQYF,TGTGCCAGCAGCCCGACTAGCGGGGGGCCGGGAGAGACCCAGTACTTC
TRBJ2-7,-,TRBV5-1,TRBD1,CASTFAGQGSYEQYF,TGCGCCAGCACTTTCGCGGGACAGGGCTCCTACGAGCAGTACTTC
TRBJ2-1,-,TRBV5-5,-,CATTREGVSYNEQFF,TGTGCCACCACGCGAGAGGGGGTCTCCTACAATGAGCAGTTCTTC
TRBJ2-7,-,TRBV4-2,-,CASSPQGSWSYEQYF,TGTGCCAGCAGCCCCCAGGGGTCATGGTCCTACGAGCAGTACTTC
TRBJ2-2,-,TRBV5-1,TRBD2,CASSSGTSGNVGAGELFF,TGCGCCAGCAGCTCGGGGACTAGCGGGAATGTGGGAGCCGGGGAGCTGTTTTTT
TRBJ1-2,few,TRBV28,TRBD1,CASGGTGVIGYGYTF,TGTGCCAGCGGCGGGACAGGGGTTATTGGCTATGGCTACACCTTC
TRBJ1-1,-,TRBV30,TRBD1,CAWSVGGQGRNTEAFF,TGTGCCTGGAGTGTAGGCGGACAGGGCAGGAACACTGAAGCTTTCTTT
TRBJ2-3,-,TRBV6-6,-,CASRTASTDTQYF,TGTGCCAGCAGGACAGCTAGCACAGATACGCAGTATTTT
TRBJ2-1,-,TRBV7-6,TRBD1,CASSLAWGQGTAEQFF,TGTGCCAGCAGCTTAGCGTGGGGACAGGGGACTGCTGAGCAGTTCTTC
TRBJ1-1,once,TRBV30,-,CAWSVQGRGTEAFF,TGTGCCTGGAGTGTACAAGGCAGGGGCACTGAAGCTTTCTTT
TRBJ1-4,-,TRBV6-5,TRBD1,CASSSTGYNEKLFF,TGTGCCAGCAGTTCGACAGGGTATAATGAAAAACTGTTTTTT
TRBJ1-2,-,TRBV28,-,CASMERSAYGYTF,TGTGCCAGCATGGAGAGATCTGCGTATGGCTACACCTTC
TRBJ1-2,-,TRBV28,-,CASSPHKQGPGGYTF,TGTGCCAGCAGTCCCCATAAACAGGGCCCCGGGGGCTACACCTTC
TRBJ1-5,-,TRBV19,TRBD1,CASSSRTGGSQPQHF,TGTGCCAGTAGTTCCCGGACAGGGGGAAGTCAGCCCCAGCATTTT
TRBJ2-7,few,TRBV7-7,-,CASSLGQGGSYEQYF,TGTGCTAGCAGCTTAGGCCAGGGGGGCTCCTACGAGCAGTACTTC
TRBJ1-6,-,TRBV11-3,-,CASSLRQADSPLHF,TGTGCCAGCAGCCTCCGACAGGCCGATTCACCCCTCCACTTT
TRBJ1-5,-,TRBV9,-,CASSEAPSNQPQHF,TGTGCCAGCAGTGAGGCCCCTAGCAATCAGCCCCAGCATTTT
TRBJ1-1,-,TRBV7-8,TRBD1,CASRPRGQGAGAFF,TGTGCCAGCAGACCCAGGGGACAGGGGGCAGGAGCTTTCTTT
TRBJ1-2,-,TRBV18,-,CASSPDPGGNGYGYTF,TGTGCCAGCTCACCCGACCCGGGGGGGAATGGCTATGGCTACACCTTC
TRBJ2-3,few,TRBV19,TRBD1,CASSMRGPPGTQYF,TGTGCCAGTAGTATGAGGGGGCCTCCGGGTACGCAGTATTTT
TRBJ2-3,-,TRBV6-1,-,CASSFRAEDTQYF,TGTGCCAGCAGTTTCAGGGCGGAGGATACGCAGTATTTT
TRBJ1-1,-,TRBV15,-,CATSRTGVGGLDTEAFF,TGTGCCACCAGCAGAACGGGTGTGGGTGGGTTGGACACTGAAGCTTTCTTT
TRBJ1-2,-,TRBV2,-,CASSEGWTANYGYTF,TGTGCCAGCAGTGAAGGGTGGACAGCTAACTATGGCTACACCTTC
TRBJ1-2,few,TRBV18,-,CASSPQGTNYGYTF,TGTGCCAGCTCACCCCAGGGGACTAACTATGGCTACACCTTC
TRBJ2-5,-,TRBV7-9,TRBD1,CAIPVTGGETQYF,TGTGCCATCCCTGTAACAGGGGGCGAGACCCAGTACTTC
TRBJ2-5,-,TRBV7-9,TRBD2,CASSSQRGQETQYF,TGTGCCAGCAGCTCACAGCGGGGTCAAGAGACCCAGTACTTC
TRBJ2-7,-,TRBV10-3,TRBD1,CAIRPGQGASYEQYF,TGTGCCATCAGGCCCGGACAGGGGGCCTCCTACGAGCAGTACTTC
TRBJ1-4,once,TRBV5-1,TRBD1,CASSPEGTASNEKLFF,TGCGCCAGCAGCCCGGAGGGGACAGCTAGCAATGAAAAACTGTTTTTT